The sequence of this T cell receptor beta chain was determined in a study of cytomegalovirus exposure and HLA in healthy donors. Study-wide results and caveats: Accurate predictions that matched the HLA-A and HLA-B alleles of most subjects were reportedly made from TCR beta sequences. V- and J-gene trimming in TCR beta was tied to a missense DCLRE1C variant by an analysis performed later. CMV serostatus stood as the only immune exposure information on hand.

On this clone itself: Its cognate antigen is unknown.

The CDR3 totals 14 residues. Germline assignment: CDR1 MGHDK and CDR2 SYGVNS. Trimming at V came to 8 bases and at J to 6 bases, leaving 7 bases not matched to a gene. Primers for the PCR totalled 60 Vbeta and 13 Jbeta. Generated by immunoSEQ multiplex PCR, the TCRdb table keeps only in-frame clones and is missing some. The top ten clones hold approximately 6% of a sample with about 160,000 clones, 75% to 85% of them seen once. The sample taken for sequencing was PBMCs. The clonotype comes from a man aged 50-59 years in good health and CMV-seropositive. The V and J genes are TRBV25-1 and TRBJ2-1; 10 bases are shared with TRBD2. CDR3 DNA: TGTGCCAGCCACCTAGCGGGAGTTTCCAATGAGCAGTTCTTC. Translating gives CASHLAGVSNEQFF.